The present T cell receptor beta chain was sequenced within a study of blood T cell repertoires in COVID-19. Background on the study: The United States, Italy and Spain were the sources of the acute and convalescent COVID-19 samples. Sample material is recorded as cDNA or gDNA derived from T cells, B-cell-depleted T cells, or PBMCs.

Original processing methods: How many nucleated cells were present was estimated from reference gene primer amplification. The data were produced by immunoSEQ multiplex PCR, yet TCRdb's version contains in-frame clones alone and is incomplete. V, J and clone size were drawn from that table, and D and trimming were deduced from the DNA. This table has approximately 200,000 clones, more than 75% appearing once. CDR3 size: 13 residues. Trimming took off 2 bases at V and 3 bases at J, with 6 bases between the two ends. Germline V gene data show CDR1 as SGHRS and CDR2 as YFSETQ. Sequencing was performed on peripheral blood. The receptor's source is a man aged 40-50 years with active or convalescent COVID-19. The gene calls are TRBV5-1 and TRBJ2-1; D gene unclear. CDR3 sequence (DNA): TGCGCCAGCAGCTTCGGTATCTACAATGAGCAGTTCTTC. It specifies CASSFGIYNEQFF. Full variable domain (outside the CDR3, taken from reference TRBV5-1 and TRBJ2-1): KAGVTQTPRYLIKTRGQQVTLSCSPISGHRSVSWYQQTPGQGLQFLFEYFSETQRNKGNFPGRFSGRQFSNSRSEMNVSTLELGDSALYLCASSFGIYNEQFFGPGTRLTVL.